The 32 T cell receptor beta chains listed next were all sequenced from one sample in a study of T-cell memory formation after mild COVID-19. TCRdb re-called the 5' RACE reads with MiXCR, one entry per CDR3 protein. The sample gives approximately 570,000 distinct CDR3 sequences, under 20% of which show up once; around 12% is in the top ten. Sequencing was carried out using PBMCs or a T cell subset sorted from them (not recorded which). Source of these receptors: an adult woman who had mild COVID-19 (a few samples of this study predate the infection). Cell type and time point are not known.

The genes are TRBV10-3 and TRBJ2-3; unclear D gene. The CDR3 is made up of 13 amino acids. V lost 6 bases and J 0 bases, leaving 7 bases between the germline ends. Germline values: CDR1 ENHRY, CDR2 SYGVKD. CDR3: CAISFASTDTQYF. The CDR3 DNA reads TGTGCCATCAGCTTCGCCAGCACAGATACGCAGTATTTT.

This clonotype was recorded a few times. J is TRBJ2-5 and V is TRBV5-1; maybe TRBD2 (5 bases). Germline CDR1 is SGHRS and CDR2 is YFSETQ. Trimming stripped 2 bases from V and 0 bases from J, with 11 bases between. This CDR3 region has 15 residues. The CDR3 DNA sequence: TGCGCCAGCAGCTTCGTCCCCGGGGACCAAGAGACCCAGTACTTC. Its translation: CASSFVPGDQETQYF.

The V gene is TRBV24-1, the J gene TRBJ2-1; perhaps TRBD1 as D (6 bases). V was trimmed by 8 bases and J by 0 bases, leaving 7 bases between them. CDR1 is KGHDR and CDR2 is SFDVKD in the germline V gene. The CDR3 is 13 amino acids. The DNA for the CDR3 is TGTGCCACCACGGACAGCTCCTACAATGAGCAGTTCTTC. Its translation: CATTDSSYNEQFF.

V is TRBV5-1 and J is TRBJ2-5, with a tentative D call TRBD1 (6 bases). Germline lookup yields CDR1 SGHRS and CDR2 YFSETQ. Trimming cost V 7 bases and J 4 bases, with 14 bases left between them. This CDR3 has 13 amino acids. The DNA of the CDR3 is TGCGCCAGCGGTACAGGGAGTTCAGAGACCCAGTACTTC. Translated, it gives CASGTGSSETQYF.

The chain joins TRBV5-1 to TRBJ1-6; no clear D. V was clipped by 0 bases and J by 4 bases, with 5 bases between them. The CDR3 loop spans 14 amino acids. CDR1 and CDR2 (germline): SGHRS, YFSETQ. Here the CDR3 DNA reads TGCGCCAGCAGCTTGGAAGGGTATAATTCACCCCTCCACTTT. Amino acids: CASSLEGYNSPLHF.

This clonotype was seen just once. This chain joins TRBV6-5 and TRBJ2-1; 7 nucleotides agree with TRBD1. CDR3 length equals 16 residues. Trimming took 2 bases from V and 4 from J; bases not matched to a gene: 8. Germline V CDR1 and CDR2: MNHEY, SVGAGI. The CDR3 coding sequence is TGTGCCAGCAGTTACGATGAGGGACAGAGTTACAATGAGCAGTTCTTC. This codes for CASSYDEGQSYNEQFF.

CDR3 sequence reads: CANRGLSSGANVLTF. The CDR3 region has the DNA TGTGCCAACAGGGGATTGAGCTCTGGGGCCAACGTCCTGACTTTC. The chain has TRBV18 and TRBJ2-6, with 7 nucleotides matching TRBD1. CDR3 length: 15 residues. J lost 0 bases, V lost 10 bases, and 6 bases had no gene match. The V gene's germline CDR1 is KGHSH and CDR2 LQKENI.

This clonotype was counted between two and nine times. CDR3 nucleotide sequence: TGTGCCAGCAGCTATGGATCGGGTGGCTACACCTTC. As protein: CASSYGSGGYTF. The chain is built from TRBV7-2 and TRBJ1-2; D gene unclear. The V and J ends lost 4 bases and 7 bases respectively, with 10 bases between them. Germline V gene lookup returns CDR1 SGHTA and CDR2 FQGNSA. The CDR3 has 12 amino acids.

The chain employs TRBV7-2 and TRBJ2-6; D remains ambiguous. Trimming left V 6 bases short and J 3 bases short, with 3 bases between. Germline lookup yields CDR1 SGHTA and CDR2 FQGNSA. This CDR3 has 12 amino acids. CDR3 protein: CASRGGANVLTF. CDR3 nucleotides: TGTGCCAGCAGGGGTGGGGCCAACGTCCTGACTTTC.

This clonotype was observed a few times. This chain joins TRBV10-3 and TRBJ2-7, with 8 positions matching TRBD1. This CDR3 has 14 residues. After removal of 4 bases from V and 2 bases from J, the junction contained 4 bases not matched to a gene. CDR1 is ENHRY and CDR2 is SYGVKD in the germline V gene. The CDR3 region is CAISGTGGTYEQYF. The DNA of the CDR3 is TGTGCCATCAGTGGAACAGGGGGAACCTACGAGCAGTACTTC.

The J gene is TRBJ2-1, the V gene TRBV12-3 or TRBV12-4; D tentatively reads TRBD1 or TRBD2 (5 bases each). V lost 3 bases and J 6 bases, leaving 15 bases between the germline ends. This CDR3 comprises 15 residues. The CDR3 reads CASSFILGEPNEQFF. CDR3 in DNA: TGTGCCAGCAGTTTCATATTGGGGGAGCCCAATGAGCAGTTCTTC.

The gene calls are TRBV12-3 or TRBV12-4 and TRBJ1-2; D might be TRBD1 (5 bases). V lost 7 bases to trimming and J lost 6 bases, with 24 bases between them. The CDR3 has 16 amino acids. The CDR3 sequence: CASTSTLWGGEDGYTF. The CDR3 DNA is TGTGCCAGCACCTCAACCCTGTGGGGGGGTGAGGATGGCTACACCTTC.

In DNA, the CDR3 is TGTGCCAGCAGCCCCGGGACATTCGGGGCTCAAGAGACCCAGTACTTC. As protein: CASSPGTFGAQETQYF. The J gene is TRBJ2-5, the V gene TRBV7-3, with D possibly matching TRBD1 (6 bases). CDR1 and CDR2 from the germline V gene are SGHTA and FQGTGA. The V and J ends lost 5 bases and 2 bases respectively, with 18 bases between them. The CDR3 totals 16 residues.

The genes are TRBV4-1 and TRBJ2-3; TRBD2 matches at 12 bases. V shed 3 bases and J 6 bases; nucleotides not matched to a gene: 7. Germline V gene data show CDR1 as MGHRA and CDR2 as YSYEKL. The CDR3 length is 16 residues. Written as DNA, the CDR3 is TGCGCCAGCAGCCATCAGACTAGCGGGAGATCTGATACGCAGTATTTT. Its translation is CASSHQTSGRSDTQYF.

This clonotype has a handful of counts. The chain employs TRBV15 and TRBJ2-2; possible D gene TRBD1, 5 bases. Germline V lookup: CDR1 LNHNV, CDR2 YYDKDF (reference sequence). The V end was cut by 3 bases, the J end by 5 bases, with 13 bases between. The CDR3 sequence is 15 residues long. The CDR3 here is CATSRSGIGTGELFF. The CDR3 DNA follows: TGTGCCACCAGCAGGTCAGGGATTGGGACCGGGGAGCTGTTTTTT.

CDR3 nucleotides: TGCAGTGCTAGTGCTAGCGGGGGTTCGGATGAGCAGTTCTTC. Protein sequence: CSASASGGSDEQFF. The chain recombines TRBV20-1 with TRBJ2-1, with TRBD2 identical over 10 bases. The CDR3 contains 14 residues. V dropped 3 bases and J dropped 8; count of bases not matched to a gene: 7. The germline V gene encodes CDR1 DFQATT and CDR2 SNEGSKA (reference sequence).

J is TRBJ2-2 and V is TRBV18, with D possibly TRBD1 on 6 matching bases. This CDR3 region has 18 residues. V was trimmed by 0 bases and J by 1 base, leaving 15 bases between them. Germline assignment: CDR1 KGHSH and CDR2 LQKENI. For the CDR3, the DNA is TGTGCCAGCTCACCACCCGGACAGCTGATTAAGAACACCGGGGAGCTGTTTTTT. It codes for CASSPPGQLIKNTGELFF.

This clonotype showed up just a few times. The J gene is TRBJ2-5, the V gene TRBV6-6; 8 bases are shared with TRBD2. In germline, CDR1 is MNHNY, CDR2 SVGAGI (reference sequence). V was pared by 3 bases and J by 3 bases, with 3 bases of the junction left unmatched. The CDR3 is 14 residues long. The CDR3 nucleotides are TGTGCCAGCAGTTATTCGGGACTAGAAGAGACCCAGTACTTC. It yields the protein CASSYSGLEETQYF.

This clonotype was detected only a few times. The chain joins TRBV5-4 to TRBJ2-1, with 12 bases identical to TRBD2. The junction had 4 bases not matched to a gene; V was cut back by 0 bases and J by 3 bases. This CDR3 has 17 amino acids. The V gene's germline CDR1 is SGHNT and CDR2 YYREEE (reference sequence). The CDR3 DNA follows: TGTGCCAGCAGCTTGGATGGACTAGCGGGGATCTACAATGAGCAGTTCTTC. Translated, it gives CASSLDGLAGIYNEQFF.

The table lists this clonotype with a few counts. The V call is TRBV20-1, the J call TRBJ2-5; the D gene could be TRBD1 or TRBD2 (6 bases each). The CDR3 has 13 amino acids. Germline assignment: CDR1 DFQATT and CDR2 SNEGSKA (reference sequence). Trimming stripped 7 bases from V and 2 bases from J, with 14 bases between. The CDR3 coding sequence is TGCAGTGGAAAGACAGGAGGGCAAGAGACCCAGTACTTC. Protein product: CSGKTGGQETQYF.

This clonotype showed up just a few times. This chain connects TRBV7-9 to TRBJ2-7, with D possibly being TRBD1 or TRBD2 (5 bases each). Trimming removed 2 bases from V and 3 bases from J, with 14 bases in between. CDR1 is SEHNR, CDR2 FQNEAQ, per germline (reference sequence). The CDR3 loop spans 15 amino acids. The CDR3 region has the DNA TGTGCCAGCAGCTTATGGGGCCCGAGGGACTACGAGCAGTACTTC. Translating gives CASSLWGPRDYEQYF.

This clonotype occurred a few times. This chain links TRBV18 with TRBJ2-5, with 7 bases aligning to TRBD2. With V trimmed by 4 bases and J by 4 bases, 3 bases remained unmatched. The germline gives CDR1 KGHSH, CDR2 LQKENI. This CDR3 contains 13 residues. The CDR3 DNA reads TGTGCCAGCTCACGACTAGCAGGAGAGACCCAGTACTTC. Amino acid sequence: CASSRLAGETQYF.

This chain joins TRBV6-2 or TRBV6-3 and TRBJ2-2; 11 nucleotides align to TRBD2. V lost 6 bases to trimming and J lost 0 bases; unmatched junction nucleotides: 3. The CDR3 loop spans 16 amino acids. From germline, CDR1 is MNHEY and CDR2 SVGEGT. This CDR3 reads CASRRTSGSNTGELFF. CDR3 in DNA: TGTGCCAGCAGACGGACTAGCGGGTCGAACACCGGGGAGCTGTTTTTT.

The CDR3: CASSGWGGNTEAFF. The DNA of the CDR3 is TGTGCCAGCAGCGGATGGGGAGGGAACACTGAAGCTTTCTTT. The chain has TRBV7-2 and TRBJ1-1; D ambiguous. With 5 bases removed from V and 1 base from J, the gap between germline ends came to 11 bases. CDR1 is SGHTA, CDR2 FQGNSA, per germline. CDR3 length equals 14 residues.

This clonotype was observed a handful of times. This chain uses TRBV7-9 with TRBJ2-3; 8 bases line up with TRBD2. Germline CDR1 and CDR2: SEHNR and FQNEAQ (reference sequence). The CDR3 runs to 16 residues. V was clipped by 5 bases and J by 6 bases; unmatched bases: 13. The chain's CDR3 is CASSRRGSGGPDTQYF. CDR3 nucleotides: TGTGCCAGCAGCCGAAGAGGGTCGGGGGGGCCTGATACGCAGTATTTT.

There are a few counts of this clonotype. The V gene is TRBV10-3, the J gene TRBJ1-6; a possible D gene is TRBD1 (6 bases). The germline V gene has CDR1 ENHRY and CDR2 SYGVKD. The CDR3 spans 14 residues. Trimming removed 11 bases at V and 5 bases at J, with 16 bases between. This chain's CDR3 is CAPSRGVDNSPLHF. The CDR3 region has the DNA TGTGCCCCGAGCAGGGGCGTCGATAATTCACCCCTCCACTTT.

J is TRBJ1-2 and V is TRBV24-1, with 8 nucleotides matching TRBD1. With 2 bases clipped from V and 8 bases from J, the junction kept 9 bases outside the gene matches. The CDR3 spans 15 residues. Looked up from germline, CDR1 is KGHDR and CDR2 is SFDVKD. The CDR3 here is CATSDSITGGYGYTF. Here the CDR3 DNA reads TGTGCCACCAGTGATTCCATAACAGGGGGATACGGCTACACCTTC.

This rearrangement joins TRBV9 to TRBJ2-3, with 9 bases fitting TRBD2. Germline CDR1 and CDR2: SGDLS and YYNGEE. This CDR3 is 15 amino acids long. Trimming took 4 bases from V and 4 from J; bases not matched to a gene: 7. The DNA of the CDR3 is TGTGCCAGCAGCCTATCCGCGGGGGGGTCAGATACGCAGTATTTT. Translated, it gives CASSLSAGGSDTQYF.

This chain connects TRBV2 to TRBJ2-5; 10 bases are shared with TRBD2. Germline loops: CDR1 SNHLY, CDR2 FYNNEI. V shed 7 bases, J shed 5 bases, and the junction held 10 bases outside the gene matches. The CDR3 sequence is 15 residues long. This CDR3 reads CASTFRASGGETQYF. The CDR3 bases are TGTGCCAGCACTTTTCGGGCTAGCGGGGGTGAGACCCAGTACTTC.

V is TRBV4-1 and J is TRBJ2-7; the D gene is possibly TRBD2 (7 bases). Trimming left V 4 bases short and J 2 bases short, with 21 bases between. The CDR3 contains 17 residues. Germline V gene sequence: CDR1 MGHRA, CDR2 YSYEKL. DNA for the CDR3: TGCGCCAGCAGCCTAAGTAGCGTCGGGGGGACACCCTACGAGCAGTACTTC. Translated, it gives CASSLSSVGGTPYEQYF.

This clonotype was seen a handful of times. The genes are TRBV6-5 and TRBJ1-1; the D is unclear. Germline assignment: CDR1 MNHEY and CDR2 SVGAGI. The CDR3 totals 14 residues. V was trimmed by 0 bases and J by 1 base, leaving 6 bases between them. The CDR3 sequence is CASSYSYSNTEAFF. The CDR3, as DNA: TGTGCCAGCAGTTACTCGTACTCGAACACTGAAGCTTTCTTT.

The V gene is TRBV6-5, the J gene TRBJ2-7; D is uncertain. CDR3 length: 12 residues. V was trimmed by 6 bases and J by 2 bases, leaving 8 bases between them. The germline V gene encodes CDR1 MNHEY and CDR2 SVGAGI. CDR3 nucleotides: TGTGCCAGCAGCGCCCGGACCTACGAGCAGTACTTC. Protein product: CASSARTYEQYF.